The 14 T cell receptor beta chains below come from one sample, sequenced in a study of blood T cell repertoires in COVID-19. The data were produced by immunoSEQ multiplex PCR, yet TCRdb's version contains in-frame clones alone and is incomplete. The sample carries about 96,000 clones, about 90% recorded once. What was sequenced was peripheral blood. The source is a human donor with COVID-19, enrolled during active disease. The donor label of this sample is uncertain.

V and J are TRBV19 and TRBJ2-2; no reliable D call. This CDR3 region has 15 residues. Looked up from germline, CDR1 is LNHDA and CDR2 is SQIVND (reference sequence). With 5 bases removed from V and 1 base from J, the gap between germline ends came to 11 bases. The CDR3 is CASSLGIENTGELFF. The CDR3 DNA is TGTGCCAGTAGTCTCGGTATAGAGAACACCGGGGAGCTGTTTTTT.

V gene TRBV5-4 combines with J gene TRBJ2-5, with D possibly being TRBD2 (5 bases). Germline V CDR1 and CDR2: SGHNT, YYREEE (reference sequence). This CDR3 is 13 amino acids long. Between the trimmed V and J ends, which lost 3 bases and 5 bases, there was a span of 11 bases. DNA of the CDR3: TGTGCCAGCAGCTCTCATCGGAGGGAGACCCAGTACTTC. It specifies CASSSHRRETQYF.

The chain is built from TRBV25-1 and TRBJ2-4; the D gene is possibly TRBD2 (6 bases). Germline V lookup: CDR1 MGHDK, CDR2 SYGVNS. The CDR3 is 18 amino acids. V was pared by 2 bases and J by 0 bases, with 17 bases between. CDR3 DNA: TGTGCCAGCAGTGAACCCCCGACCGGGAGAGTAGCCAAAAACATTCAGTACTTC. Translation: CASSEPPTGRVAKNIQYF.

The chain has TRBV6-5 and TRBJ1-4; 7 bases map to TRBD1. Germline assignment: CDR1 MNHEY and CDR2 SVGAGI. The trim removed 6 bases at V and 5 bases at J, leaving 6 bases unmatched. The CDR3 runs to 14 residues. CDR3 coding DNA: TGTGCCAGCAGGCAGGGCAGGGGGAATGAAAAACTGTTTTTT. Translation gives CASRQGRGNEKLFF.

DNA of the CDR3: TGTGCCACGGCAGGGATTAGCAATCAGCCCCAGCATTTT. Its translation: CATAGISNQPQHF. The rearrangement joins TRBV24-1 to TRBJ1-5; perhaps TRBD1 as D (5 bases). Per the germline V gene, CDR1 is KGHDR and CDR2 is SFDVKD. The V and J ends lost 10 bases and 0 bases respectively, with 9 bases between them. The CDR3 has 13 residues.

The J gene is TRBJ1-5, the V gene TRBV19; 11 bases are a match to TRBD1. V was pared by 5 bases and J by 3 bases, with 9 bases of the junction left unmatched. CDR3 length: 17 amino acids. The germline gives CDR1 LNHDA, CDR2 SQIVND (reference sequence). The DNA of the CDR3 is TGTGCCAGTAGTCATCCGGGACAGGGGGACATCAATCAGCCCCAGCATTTT. Encoded protein: CASSHPGQGDINQPQHF.

The J gene is TRBJ1-1, the V gene TRBV7-9; D possibly corresponds to TRBD1 (6 bases). The CDR3 is 12 amino acids. Looked up from germline, CDR1 is SEHNR and CDR2 is FQNEAQ (reference sequence). Trimming took 3 bases from V and 14 from J, leaving 16 bases between them. CDR3 in amino acids: CASSFLQGRGFF. The CDR3 nucleotides read TGTGCCAGCAGCTTCCTCCAGGGGAGAGGCTTCTTT.

The chain has TRBV7-2 and TRBJ2-7; 8 nucleotides match TRBD2. CDR3 length equals 12 residues. Germline CDR1 reads SGHTA; CDR2 reads FQGNSA. J gave up 7 bases and V 4 bases, and 3 bases lay outside the gene matches. Here the CDR3 DNA reads TGTGCCAGCAGCTCCGGGACTAGAGAGCAGTACTTC. Translation: CASSSGTREQYF.

The DNA for the CDR3 is TGTGCCAGCAGCTTGGACAATTTCGGGGGTACACTGTTTTTT. Protein sequence: CASSLDNFGGTLFF. This rearrangement joins TRBV11-2 to TRBJ1-4, with D maybe TRBD1 (5 bases). Trimming pared 3 bases from V and 13 bases from J, leaving 18 bases between. This CDR3 has 14 amino acids. The V gene's germline CDR1 is SGHAT and CDR2 FQNNGV. The whole variable domain, remainder taken from reference TRBV11-2 and TRBJ1-4, is EAGVAQSPRYKIIEKRQSVAFWCNPISGHATLYWYQQILGQGPKLLIQFQNNGVVDDSQLPKDRFSAERLKGVDSTLKIQPAKLEDSAVYLCASSLDNFGGTLFFGSGTQLSVL.

This clone was counted a single time. The CDR3 nucleotides read TGTGCCACCAGTGGACCCTCAGGGACATCGGGAAACACCATATATTTT. It codes for CATSGPSGTSGNTIYF. The rearrangement links TRBV24-1 to TRBJ1-3, with a weak D call TRBD1 (6 bases). The CDR3 length is 16 residues. The germline CDR1 and CDR2 sequences are KGHDR and SFDVKD. V was cut by 5 bases and J by 4 bases, with 17 bases left in between.

The J gene is TRBJ1-2, the V gene TRBV5-5; tentatively, D is TRBD1 (5 bases). The germline V gene encodes CDR1 SGHKS and CDR2 YYEKEE (reference sequence). The V and J ends lost 0 bases and 3 bases respectively, with 6 bases between them. This CDR3 spans 13 amino acids. The CDR3 DNA reads as TGTGCCAGCAGCTTGGAACAGGACTATGGCTACACCTTC. Translation gives CASSLEQDYGYTF.

This sequence joins TRBV5-6 and TRBJ2-7; tentative D call: TRBD2 (6 bases). Germline CDR1 reads SGHDT; CDR2 reads YYEEEE. This CDR3 spans 14 amino acids. The germline V and J ends were trimmed by 3 bases and 6 bases, with 16 bases remaining between them. The CDR3 DNA is TGTGCCAGCAGCTGGGGGGTACAACCTATCGAGCAGTACTTC. This encodes CASSWGVQPIEQYF.

The CDR3, as DNA: TGTGCCAGCAGCGAAACCGGGAGCGCAGATACGCAGTATTTT. It codes for CASSETGSADTQYF. The J gene is TRBJ2-3, the V gene TRBV7-3; D might be TRBD2 (6 bases). The CDR3 consists of 14 residues. Per germline, CDR1 SGHTA and CDR2 FQGTGA. Trimming pared 5 bases from V and 4 bases from J, leaving 13 bases between.

The V call is TRBV2, the J call TRBJ1-2; D is uncertain. Germline V gene data show CDR1 as SNHLY and CDR2 as FYNNEI. The CDR3 extends over 12 amino acids. V lost 8 bases to trimming and J lost 8 bases, with 15 bases between them. The CDR3 coding sequence is TGTGCCAGCCAGATAGGACTGGCAGGCTACACCTTC. Translating it yields CASQIGLAGYTF.